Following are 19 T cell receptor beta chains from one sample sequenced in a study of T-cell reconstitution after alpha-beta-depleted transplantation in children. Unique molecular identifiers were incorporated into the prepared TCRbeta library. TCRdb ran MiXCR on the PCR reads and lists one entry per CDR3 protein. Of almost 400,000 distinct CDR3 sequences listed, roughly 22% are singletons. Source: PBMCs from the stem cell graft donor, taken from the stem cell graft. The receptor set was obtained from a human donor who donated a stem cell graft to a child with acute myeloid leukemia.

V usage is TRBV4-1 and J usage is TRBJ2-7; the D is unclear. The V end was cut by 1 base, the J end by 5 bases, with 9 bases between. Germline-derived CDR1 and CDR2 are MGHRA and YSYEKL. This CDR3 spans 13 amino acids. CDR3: CASSQVTGDEQYF. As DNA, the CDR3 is TGCGCCAGCAGCCAAGTTACTGGGGACGAGCAGTACTTC.

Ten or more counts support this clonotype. CDR3 DNA: TGTGCCAGCAGTGCCCGACAGGGGCAAGATACGCAGTATTTT. Translation: CASSARQGQDTQYF. V is TRBV28 and J is TRBJ2-3, with 8 bases identical to TRBD1. The CDR3 extends over 14 amino acids. Germline CDR1 MDHEN, CDR2 SYDVKM. V shed 5 bases and J 5 bases; nucleotides not matched to a gene: 6.

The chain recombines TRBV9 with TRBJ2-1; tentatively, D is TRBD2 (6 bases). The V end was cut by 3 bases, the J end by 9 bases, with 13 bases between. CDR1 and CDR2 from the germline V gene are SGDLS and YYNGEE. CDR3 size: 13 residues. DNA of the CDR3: TGTGCCAGCAGCGCGAGTGGGGGGATTGAGCAGTTCTTC. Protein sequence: CASSASGGIEQFF.

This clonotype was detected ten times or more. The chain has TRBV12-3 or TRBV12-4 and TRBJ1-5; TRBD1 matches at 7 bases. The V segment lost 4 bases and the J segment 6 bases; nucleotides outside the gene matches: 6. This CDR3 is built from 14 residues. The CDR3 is CASSSQGQFQPQHF. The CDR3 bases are TGTGCCAGCAGTTCACAGGGACAGTTTCAGCCCCAGCATTTT.

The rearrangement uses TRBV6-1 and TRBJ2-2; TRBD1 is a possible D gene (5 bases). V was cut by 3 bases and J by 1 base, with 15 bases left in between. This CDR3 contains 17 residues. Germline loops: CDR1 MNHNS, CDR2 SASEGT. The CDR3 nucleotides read TGTGCCAGCAGTGATATGATCATGGGGCAGAACACCGGGGAGCTGTTTTTT. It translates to CASSDMIMGQNTGELFF.

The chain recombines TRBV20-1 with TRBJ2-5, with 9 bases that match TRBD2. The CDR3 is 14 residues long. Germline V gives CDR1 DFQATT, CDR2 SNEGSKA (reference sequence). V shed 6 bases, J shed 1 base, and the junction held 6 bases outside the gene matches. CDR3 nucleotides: TGCAGTGCCAATCCGACTAGCGGCCAAGAGACCCAGTACTTC. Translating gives CSANPTSGQETQYF.

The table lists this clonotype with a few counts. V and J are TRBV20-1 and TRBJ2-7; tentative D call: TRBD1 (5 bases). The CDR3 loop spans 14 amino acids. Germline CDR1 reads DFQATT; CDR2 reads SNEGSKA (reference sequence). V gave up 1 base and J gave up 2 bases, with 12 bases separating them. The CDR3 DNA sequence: TGCAGTGCTAGAGGTCCGACAGTTACCTACGAGCAGTACTTC. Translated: CSARGPTVTYEQYF.

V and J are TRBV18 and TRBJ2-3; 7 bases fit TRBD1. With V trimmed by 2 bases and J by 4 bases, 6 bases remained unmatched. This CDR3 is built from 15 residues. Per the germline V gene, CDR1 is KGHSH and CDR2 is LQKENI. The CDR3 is CASSPGQRGPDTQYF. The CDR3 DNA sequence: TGTGCCAGCTCACCAGGACAGAGGGGGCCAGATACGCAGTATTTT.

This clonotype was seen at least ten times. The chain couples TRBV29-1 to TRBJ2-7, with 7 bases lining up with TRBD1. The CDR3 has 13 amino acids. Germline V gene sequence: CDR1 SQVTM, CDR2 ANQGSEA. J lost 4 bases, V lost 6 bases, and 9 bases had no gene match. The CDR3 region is CSVLNRGEYEQYF. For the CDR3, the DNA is TGCAGCGTCCTAAACAGGGGAGAATACGAGCAGTACTTC.

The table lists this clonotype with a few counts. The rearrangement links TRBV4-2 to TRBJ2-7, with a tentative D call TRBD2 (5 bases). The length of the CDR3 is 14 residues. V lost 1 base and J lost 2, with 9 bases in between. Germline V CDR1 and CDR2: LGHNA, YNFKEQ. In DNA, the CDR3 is TGTGCCAGCAGCCAAGTGACTACTACCTACGAGCAGTACTTC. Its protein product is CASSQVTTTYEQYF.

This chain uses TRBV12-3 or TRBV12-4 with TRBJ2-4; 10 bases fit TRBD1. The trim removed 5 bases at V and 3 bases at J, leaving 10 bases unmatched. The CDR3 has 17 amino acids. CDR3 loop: CASSAPDRGLDKNIQYF. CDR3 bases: TGTGCCAGCAGTGCCCCAGACAGGGGGCTCGACAAAAACATTCAGTACTTC.

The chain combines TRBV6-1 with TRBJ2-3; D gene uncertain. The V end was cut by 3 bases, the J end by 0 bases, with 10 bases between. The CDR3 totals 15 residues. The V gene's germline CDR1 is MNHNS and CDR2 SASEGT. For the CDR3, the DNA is TGTGCCAGCAGTGATGGAAGGCTGAGCACAGATACGCAGTATTTT. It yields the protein CASSDGRLSTDTQYF.

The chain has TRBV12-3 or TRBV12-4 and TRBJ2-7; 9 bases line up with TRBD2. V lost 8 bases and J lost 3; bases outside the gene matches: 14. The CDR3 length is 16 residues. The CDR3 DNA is TGTGCCAGCGGACCCGGGGCGCCAGCGGGAGGCTACGAGCAGTACTTC. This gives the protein CASGPGAPAGGYEQYF.

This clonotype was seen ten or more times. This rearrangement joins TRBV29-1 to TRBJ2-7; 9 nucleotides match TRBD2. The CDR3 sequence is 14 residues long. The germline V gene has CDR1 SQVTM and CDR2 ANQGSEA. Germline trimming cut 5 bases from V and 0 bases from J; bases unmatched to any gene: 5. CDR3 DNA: TGCAGCGTTTCTGGCGGGAGGGGCTCCTACGAGCAGTACTTC. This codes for CSVSGGRGSYEQYF.

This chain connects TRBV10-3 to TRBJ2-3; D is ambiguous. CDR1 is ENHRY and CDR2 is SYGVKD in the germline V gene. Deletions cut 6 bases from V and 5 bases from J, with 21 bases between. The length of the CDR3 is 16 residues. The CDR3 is CAISRTPVRSIDTQYF. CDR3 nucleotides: TGTGCCATCAGCCGCACCCCTGTGCGGTCCATAGATACGCAGTATTTT.

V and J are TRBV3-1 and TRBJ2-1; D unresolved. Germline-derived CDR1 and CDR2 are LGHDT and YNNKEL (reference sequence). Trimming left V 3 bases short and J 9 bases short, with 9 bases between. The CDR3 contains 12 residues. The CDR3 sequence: CASSHPPAEQFF. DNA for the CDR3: TGTGCCAGCAGCCACCCTCCGGCTGAGCAGTTCTTC.

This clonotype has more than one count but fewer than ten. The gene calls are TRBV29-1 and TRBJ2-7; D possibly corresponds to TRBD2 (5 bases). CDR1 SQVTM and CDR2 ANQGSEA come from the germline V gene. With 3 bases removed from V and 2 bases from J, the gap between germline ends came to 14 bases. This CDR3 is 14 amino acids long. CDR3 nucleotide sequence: TGCAGCGTTGAGGGAGCGGCGTTACCCTACGAGCAGTACTTC. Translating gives CSVEGAALPYEQYF.

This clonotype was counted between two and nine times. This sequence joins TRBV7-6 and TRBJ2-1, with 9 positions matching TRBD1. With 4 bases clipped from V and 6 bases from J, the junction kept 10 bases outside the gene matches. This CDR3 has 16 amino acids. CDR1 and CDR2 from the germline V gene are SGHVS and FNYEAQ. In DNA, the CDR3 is TGTGCCAGCAGCTCCCAGGACAGGGGCCAATTCAATGAGCAGTTCTTC. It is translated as CASSSQDRGQFNEQFF.

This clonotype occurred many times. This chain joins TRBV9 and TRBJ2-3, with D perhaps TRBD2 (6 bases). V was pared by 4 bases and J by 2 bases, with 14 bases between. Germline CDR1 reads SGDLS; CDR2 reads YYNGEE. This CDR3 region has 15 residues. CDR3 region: CASSFSGSFTDTQYF. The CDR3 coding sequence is TGTGCCAGCAGCTTTAGCGGTTCATTCACAGATACGCAGTATTTT.